This T cell receptor beta chain was documented in a study of T cell clonotyping in hematopoietic cell transplantation. General study results and limits: Graft donor and pretransplant recipient Inverse Simpson Index values predicted broader posttransplant TCR diversity.

This clone showed up just once. Antigen unknown. TCRdb's copy holds only in-frame clones and misses some; the assay was immunoSEQ multiplex PCR. The table has 700 to 1,000 clones, roughly 82% seen once. The specimen was PBMCs, collected 30 days after allogeneic stem cell transplant. The receptor comes from a female patient aged 30-39 years who had an allogeneic stem cell transplant, so the T cells may come from the graft donor. Some clones in this sample may be carry-over from other donors' samples.

In DNA form, the CDR3 reads TGTGCCAGCAGCGTGTCGACCTACTCCTACAATGAGCAGTTCTTC. This gives the protein CASSVSTYSYNEQFF. The rearrangement links TRBV9 to TRBJ2-1, with no clear D. Between the trimmed V and J ends, which lost 2 bases and 0 bases, there was a span of 9 bases. The germline V gene has CDR1 SGDLS and CDR2 YYNGEE. The CDR3 is 15 amino acids.